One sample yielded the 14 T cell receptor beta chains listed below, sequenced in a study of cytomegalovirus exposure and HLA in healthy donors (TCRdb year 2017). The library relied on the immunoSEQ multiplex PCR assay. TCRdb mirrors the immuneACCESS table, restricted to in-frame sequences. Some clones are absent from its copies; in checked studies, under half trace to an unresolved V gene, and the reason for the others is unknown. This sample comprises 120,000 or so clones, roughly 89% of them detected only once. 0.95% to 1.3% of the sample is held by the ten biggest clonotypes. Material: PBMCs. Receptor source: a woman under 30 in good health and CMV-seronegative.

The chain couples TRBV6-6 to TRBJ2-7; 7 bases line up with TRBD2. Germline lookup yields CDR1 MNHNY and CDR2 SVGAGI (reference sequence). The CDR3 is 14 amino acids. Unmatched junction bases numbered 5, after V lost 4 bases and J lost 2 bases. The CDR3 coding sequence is TGTGCCAGCAGTTGGGGGGAGGGGACCTACGAGCAGTACTTC. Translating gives CASSWGEGTYEQYF.

Written as DNA, the CDR3 is TGTGCCAGTAGTATTGAGGCAGGGGCCGAGCAGTACTTC. It codes for CASSIEAGAEQYF. The chain joins TRBV19 to TRBJ2-7; D may be TRBD1 (6 bases). The V end was cut by 3 bases, the J end by 6 bases, with 12 bases between. The CDR3 sequence is 13 residues long. CDR1 and CDR2 (germline): LNHDA, SQIVND (reference sequence).

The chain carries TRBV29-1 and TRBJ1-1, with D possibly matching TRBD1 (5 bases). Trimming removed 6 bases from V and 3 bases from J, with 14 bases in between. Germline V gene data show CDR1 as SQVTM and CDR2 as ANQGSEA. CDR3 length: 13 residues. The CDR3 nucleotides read TGCAGCGTCCGGACATTCGAGTACACTGAAGCTTTCTTT. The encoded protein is CSVRTFEYTEAFF.

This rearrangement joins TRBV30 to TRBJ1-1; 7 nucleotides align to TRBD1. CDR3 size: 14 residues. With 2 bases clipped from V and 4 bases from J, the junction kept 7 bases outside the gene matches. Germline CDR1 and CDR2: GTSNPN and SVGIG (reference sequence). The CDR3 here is CAWSRTRGLTEAFF. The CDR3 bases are TGTGCCTGGAGTCGGACGAGGGGGCTCACTGAAGCTTTCTTT.

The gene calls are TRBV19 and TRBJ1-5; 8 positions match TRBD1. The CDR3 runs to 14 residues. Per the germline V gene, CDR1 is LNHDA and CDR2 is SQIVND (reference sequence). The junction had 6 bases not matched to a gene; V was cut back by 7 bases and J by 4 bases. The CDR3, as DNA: TGTGCCAGTAATAGGGACAGGATAAATCAGCCCCAGCATTTT. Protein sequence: CASNRDRINQPQHF.

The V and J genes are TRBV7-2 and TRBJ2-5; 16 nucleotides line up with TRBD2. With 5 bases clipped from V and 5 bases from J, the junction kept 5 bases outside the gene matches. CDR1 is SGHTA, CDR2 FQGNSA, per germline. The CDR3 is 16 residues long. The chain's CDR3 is CASSTGLAGGRETQYF. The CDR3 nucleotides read TGTGCCAGCAGCACGGGACTAGCGGGAGGGCGGGAGACCCAGTACTTC.

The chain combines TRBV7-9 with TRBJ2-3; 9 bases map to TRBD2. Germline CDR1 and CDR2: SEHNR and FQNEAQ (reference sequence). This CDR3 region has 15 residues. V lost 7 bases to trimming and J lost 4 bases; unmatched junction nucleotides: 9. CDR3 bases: TGTGCCAGCAACTCCGGGCGGGAGGGCCCAGATACGCAGTATTTT. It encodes CASNSGREGPDTQYF.

Here the CDR3 reads CSAGEGEQYF. The CDR3 nucleotides read TGCAGTGCTGGGGAGGGCGAGCAGTACTTC. The chain is built from TRBV29-1 and TRBJ2-5; TRBD2 aligns across 7 bases. The tail of the sequence fits TRBJ2-7 better, so the J call may be wrong. Germline V lookup: CDR1 SQVTM, CDR2 ANQGSEA. The CDR3 has 10 amino acids.

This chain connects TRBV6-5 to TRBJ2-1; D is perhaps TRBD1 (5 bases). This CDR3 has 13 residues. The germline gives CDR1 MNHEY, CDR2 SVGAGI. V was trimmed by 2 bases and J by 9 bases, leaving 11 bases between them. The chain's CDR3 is CASSYGAWAEQFF. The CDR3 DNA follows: TGTGCCAGCAGTTACGGGGCGTGGGCTGAGCAGTTCTTC.

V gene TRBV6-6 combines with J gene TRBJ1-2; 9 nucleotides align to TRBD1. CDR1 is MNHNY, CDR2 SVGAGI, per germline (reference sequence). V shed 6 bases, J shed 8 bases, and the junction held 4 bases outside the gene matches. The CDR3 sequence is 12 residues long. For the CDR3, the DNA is TGTGCCAGCAGACAGGGGGCCGGAGGCTACACCTTC. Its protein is CASRQGAGGYTF.

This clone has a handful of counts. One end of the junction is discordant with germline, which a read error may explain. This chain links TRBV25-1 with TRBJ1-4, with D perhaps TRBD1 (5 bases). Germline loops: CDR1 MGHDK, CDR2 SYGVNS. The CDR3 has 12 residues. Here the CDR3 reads CASRTQRGDVVF. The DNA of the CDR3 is TGTGCCAGCAGAACTCAGCGGGGGGATGTTGTTTTT.

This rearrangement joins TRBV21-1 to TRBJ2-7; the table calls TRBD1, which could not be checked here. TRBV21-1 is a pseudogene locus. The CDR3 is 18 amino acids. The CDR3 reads CASSLLHPDRRRTYEQYV. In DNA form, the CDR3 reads TGTGCCAGCAGCTTACTGCACCCCGACAGGAGAAGGACCTACGAGCAGTACGTC.

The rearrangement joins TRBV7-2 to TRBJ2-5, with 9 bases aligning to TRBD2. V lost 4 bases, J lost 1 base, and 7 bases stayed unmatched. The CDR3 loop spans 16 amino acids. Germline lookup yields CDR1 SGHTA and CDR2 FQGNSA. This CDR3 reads CASSSGGLAIQETQYF. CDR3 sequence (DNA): TGTGCCAGCAGCTCGGGAGGACTAGCGATCCAAGAGACCCAGTACTTC.

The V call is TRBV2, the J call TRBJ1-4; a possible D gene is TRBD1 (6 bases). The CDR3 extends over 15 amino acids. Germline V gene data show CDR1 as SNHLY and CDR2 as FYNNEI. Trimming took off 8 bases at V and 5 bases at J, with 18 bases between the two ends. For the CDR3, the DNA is TGTGCCAGCTTTAAACACGGGACAAGGAATGAAAAACTGTTTTTT. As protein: CASFKHGTRNEKLFF.